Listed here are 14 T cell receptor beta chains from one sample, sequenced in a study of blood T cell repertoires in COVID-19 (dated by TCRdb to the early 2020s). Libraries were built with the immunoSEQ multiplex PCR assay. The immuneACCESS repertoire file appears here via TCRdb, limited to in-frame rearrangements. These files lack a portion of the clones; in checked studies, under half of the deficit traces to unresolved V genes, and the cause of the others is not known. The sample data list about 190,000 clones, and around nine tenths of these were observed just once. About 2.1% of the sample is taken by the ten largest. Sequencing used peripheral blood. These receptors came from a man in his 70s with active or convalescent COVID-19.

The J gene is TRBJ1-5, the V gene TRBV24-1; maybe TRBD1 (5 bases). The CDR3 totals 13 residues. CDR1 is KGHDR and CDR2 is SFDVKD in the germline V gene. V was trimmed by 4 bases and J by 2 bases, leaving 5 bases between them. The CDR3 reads CATSEGRNQPQHF. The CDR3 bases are TGTGCCACCAGTGAGGGGCGCAATCAGCCCCAGCATTTT.

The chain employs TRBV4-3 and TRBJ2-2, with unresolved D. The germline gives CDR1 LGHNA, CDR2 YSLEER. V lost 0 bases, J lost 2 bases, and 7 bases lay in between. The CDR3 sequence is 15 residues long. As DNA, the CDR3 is TGCGCCAGCAGCCAAGATCAATTCAACACCGGGGAGCTGTTTTTT. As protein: CASSQDQFNTGELFF.

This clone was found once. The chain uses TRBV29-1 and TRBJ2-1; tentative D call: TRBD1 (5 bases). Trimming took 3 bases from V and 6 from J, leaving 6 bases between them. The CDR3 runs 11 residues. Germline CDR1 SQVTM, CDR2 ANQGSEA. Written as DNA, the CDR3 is TGCAGCGTTGAGCAGGGCAATGAGCAGTTCTTC. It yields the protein CSVEQGNEQFF.

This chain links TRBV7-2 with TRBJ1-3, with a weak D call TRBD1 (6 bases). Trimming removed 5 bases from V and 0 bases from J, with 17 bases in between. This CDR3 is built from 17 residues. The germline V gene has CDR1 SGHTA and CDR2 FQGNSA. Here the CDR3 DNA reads TGTGCCAGCAGCCCCACGCTAACAGGGTCCTCTGGAAACACCATATATTTT. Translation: CASSPTLTGSSGNTIYF.

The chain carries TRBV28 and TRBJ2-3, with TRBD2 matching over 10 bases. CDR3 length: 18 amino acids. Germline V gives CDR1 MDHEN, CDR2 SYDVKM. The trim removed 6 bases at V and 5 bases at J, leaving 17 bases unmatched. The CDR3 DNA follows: TGTGCCAGCAGCAGACTAGCGGGTGTGCCTAGATCAGAAGATACGCAGTATTTT. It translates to CASSRLAGVPRSEDTQYF.

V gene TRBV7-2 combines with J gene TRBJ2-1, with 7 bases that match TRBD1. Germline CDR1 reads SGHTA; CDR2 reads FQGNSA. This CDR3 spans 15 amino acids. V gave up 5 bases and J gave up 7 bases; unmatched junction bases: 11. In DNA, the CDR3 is TGTGCCAGCAGCCCTTCCCCAGGCAGGGGGAATGAGCAGTTCTTC. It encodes CASSPSPGRGNEQFF.

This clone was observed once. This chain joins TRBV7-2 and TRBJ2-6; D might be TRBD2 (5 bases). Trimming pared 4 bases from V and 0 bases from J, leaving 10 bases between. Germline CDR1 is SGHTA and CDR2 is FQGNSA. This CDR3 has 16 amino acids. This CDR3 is CASSSGRGSGANVLTF. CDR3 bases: TGTGCCAGCAGCTCCGGCCGGGGCTCTGGGGCCAACGTCCTGACTTTC. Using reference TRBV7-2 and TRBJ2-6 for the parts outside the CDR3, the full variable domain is GAGVSQSPSNKVTEKGKDVELRCDPISGHTALYWYRQSLGQGLEFLIYFQGNSAPDKSGLPSDRFSAERTGGSVSTLTIQRTQQEDSAVYLCASSSGRGSGANVLTFGAGSRLTVL.

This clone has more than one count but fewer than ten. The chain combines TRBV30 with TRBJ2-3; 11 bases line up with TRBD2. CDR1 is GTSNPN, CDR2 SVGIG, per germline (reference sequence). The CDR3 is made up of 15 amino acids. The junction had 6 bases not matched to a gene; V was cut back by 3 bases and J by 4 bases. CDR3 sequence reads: CAWSGSGRAADTQYF. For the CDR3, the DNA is TGTGCCTGGAGCGGTAGCGGGAGGGCCGCAGATACGCAGTATTTT. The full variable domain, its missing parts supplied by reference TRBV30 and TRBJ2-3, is SQTIHQWPATLVQPVGSPLSLECTVEGTSNPNLYWYRQAAGRGLQLLFYSVGIGQISSEVPQNLSASRPQDRQFILSSKKLLLSDSGFYLCAWSGSGRAADTQYFGPGTRLTVL.

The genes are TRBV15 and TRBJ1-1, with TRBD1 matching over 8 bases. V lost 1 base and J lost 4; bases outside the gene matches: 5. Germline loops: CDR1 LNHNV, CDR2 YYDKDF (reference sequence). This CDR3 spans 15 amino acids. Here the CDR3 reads CATSRGRGLGTEAFF. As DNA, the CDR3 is TGTGCCACCAGCAGAGGCAGGGGGCTGGGCACTGAAGCTTTCTTT.

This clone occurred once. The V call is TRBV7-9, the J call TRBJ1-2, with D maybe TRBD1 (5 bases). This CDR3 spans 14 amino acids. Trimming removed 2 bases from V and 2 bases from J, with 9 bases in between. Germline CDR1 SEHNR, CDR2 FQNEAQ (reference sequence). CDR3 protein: CASSLTGKNYGYTF. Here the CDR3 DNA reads TGTGCCAGCAGCTTAACAGGCAAGAACTATGGCTACACCTTC.

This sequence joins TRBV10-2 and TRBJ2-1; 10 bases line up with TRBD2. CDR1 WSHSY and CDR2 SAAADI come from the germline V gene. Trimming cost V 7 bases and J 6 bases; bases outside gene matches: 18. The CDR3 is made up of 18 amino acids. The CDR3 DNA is TGCGCCAGCACCCCCCTGCCCCCTAGCGGGAGTTGGGGCAATGAGCAGTTCTTC. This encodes CASTPLPPSGSWGNEQFF.

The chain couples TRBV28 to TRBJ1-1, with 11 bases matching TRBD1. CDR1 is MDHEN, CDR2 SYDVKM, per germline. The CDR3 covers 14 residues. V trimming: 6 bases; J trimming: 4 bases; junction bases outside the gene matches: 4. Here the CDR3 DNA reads TGTGCCAGCAGCCCGGACAGGGGGCTCACTGAAGCTTTCTTT. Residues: CASSPDRGLTEAFF.

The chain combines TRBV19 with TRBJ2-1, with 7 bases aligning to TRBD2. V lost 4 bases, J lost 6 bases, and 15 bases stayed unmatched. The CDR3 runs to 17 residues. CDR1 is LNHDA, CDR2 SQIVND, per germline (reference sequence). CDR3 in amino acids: CASSKGSSLAGPNEQFF. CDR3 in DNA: TGTGCCAGTAGTAAGGGCAGTTCGTTAGCGGGTCCCAATGAGCAGTTCTTC.

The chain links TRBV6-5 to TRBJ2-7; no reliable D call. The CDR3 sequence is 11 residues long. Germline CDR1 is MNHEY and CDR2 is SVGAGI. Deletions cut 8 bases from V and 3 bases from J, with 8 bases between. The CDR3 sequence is CASFRYYEQYF. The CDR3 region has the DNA TGTGCCAGCTTCAGGTACTACGAGCAGTACTTC.